One and the same sample provided the 32 T cell receptor beta chains below, sequenced in a study of T cell responses to AZD1222 COVID-19 vaccine. This table comes from immunoSEQ multiplex PCR, and its TCRdb copy is limited to in-frame clones, with some not included. The sample includes about 180,000 clones, around nine tenths of them seen just once. The source was peripheral blood, collected 28 days after the second AZD1222 dose. Receptors originate from an adult who received the AZD1222 COVID-19 vaccine.

This clone has a single count. The same CDR3 is also encoded by other DNA sequences in this sample. The chain recombines TRBV10-3 with TRBJ2-1, with 12 bases identical to TRBD2. Germline-derived CDR1 and CDR2 are ENHRY and SYGVKD. The CDR3 loop spans 16 amino acids. The V gene end was trimmed by 4 bases and the J gene end by 2 bases; junction bases not matched to a gene: 3. CDR3 residues: CAISGTSGGPYNEQFF. The CDR3 DNA is TGTGCCATCAGTGGTACTAGCGGGGGGCCCTACAATGAGCAGTTCTTC.

The V and J genes are TRBV21-1 and TRBJ1-1; the table's TRBD1 call for D was not verified on the DNA. TRBV21-1 has pseudogene status. The CDR3 is 14 residues long. This CDR3 reads CASSKEQPYTEAFF. The CDR3, as DNA: TGTGCCAGCAGCAAAGAACAGCCATACACTGAAGCTTTCTTT.

The chain recombines TRBV3-1 (or the pseudogene TRBV3-2) with TRBJ1-2, with a possible D match to TRBD1 (5 bases). This CDR3 has 16 amino acids. Trimming took off 0 bases at V and 4 bases at J, with 15 bases between the two ends. The germline CDR1 and CDR2 sequences are LGHDT and YNNKEL (reference sequence). CDR3 DNA sequence: TGTGCCAGCAGCCAAGAGTCCGGGGCGTCGATCTATGGCTACACCTTC. Protein: CASSQESGASIYGYTF.

The chain uses TRBV3-1 (or the pseudogene TRBV3-2) and TRBJ1-1, with a possible D match to TRBD1 (5 bases). CDR3 length equals 13 residues. Trimming shortened V by 0 bases and J by 10 bases, and 12 bases separated the two germline ends. Germline V gene lookup returns CDR1 LGHDT and CDR2 YNNKEL (reference sequence). CDR3 amino acids: CASSQDPGRRAFF. The CDR3 DNA sequence: TGTGCCAGCAGCCAAGACCCAGGGAGACGAGCTTTCTTT.

This clone occurred a few times. J is TRBJ2-7 and V is TRBV10-1, with 10 bases identical to TRBD2. Per germline, CDR1 WNHNN and CDR2 SYGVQD (reference sequence). The V gene end was trimmed by 5 bases and the J gene end by 1 base; junction bases not matched to a gene: 2. The CDR3 sequence is 14 residues long. The DNA for the CDR3 is TGCGCCAGCAGTCCGGGACTAGCGTCCTACGAGCAGTACTTC. This sequence encodes CASSPGLASYEQYF.

V gene TRBV6-2 or TRBV6-3 combines with J gene TRBJ2-4; 10 nucleotides align to TRBD2. V lost 2 bases to trimming and J lost 3 bases; unmatched junction nucleotides: 10. The length of the CDR3 is 18 residues. Per the germline V gene, CDR1 is MNHEY and CDR2 is SVGEGT. CDR3 sequence (DNA): TGTGCCAGCAGTTACCTAGCGGGGGTCGGCCCCCACAAAAACATTCAGTACTTC. Its protein product is CASSYLAGVGPHKNIQYF.

This chain uses TRBV5-1 with TRBJ2-3, with 8 bases aligning to TRBD1. CDR3 length equals 17 residues. The V segment lost 4 bases and the J segment 3 bases; nucleotides outside the gene matches: 13. From germline, CDR1 is SGHRS and CDR2 YFSETQ. CDR3 DNA sequence: TGCGCCAGCAGCCAAAACGGACAGGGCGTGGTAACAGATACGCAGTATTTT. This codes for CASSQNGQGVVTDTQYF.

Comments on this clone: In the same sample, other DNA sequences code for this CDR3. This chain connects TRBV5-5 to TRBJ1-5; 8 positions agree with TRBD1. This CDR3 spans 14 amino acids. The germline V gene encodes CDR1 SGHKS and CDR2 YYEKEE (reference sequence). J gave up 6 bases and V 3 bases, and 5 bases lay outside the gene matches. The CDR3 DNA reads as TGTGCCAGCAGCTCCGGACAGGGCGGTCAGCCCCAGCATTTT. Protein sequence: CASSSGQGGQPQHF.

This clone was counted between two and nine times. V is TRBV19 and J is TRBJ2-2, with 7 bases aligning to TRBD1. This CDR3 is 14 amino acids long. CDR1 LNHDA and CDR2 SQIVND come from the germline V gene (reference sequence). V gave up 6 bases and J gave up 7 bases; unmatched junction bases: 8. CDR3 in amino acids: CASRGTVDRGELFF. The CDR3 DNA follows: TGTGCCAGTAGGGGGACAGTGGACCGCGGGGAGCTGTTTTTT.

The chain recombines TRBV5-8 with TRBJ2-7; D unresolved. V was trimmed by 3 bases and J by 0 bases, leaving 10 bases between them. The CDR3 runs to 14 residues. Germline values: CDR1 SGHTS, CDR2 YDEGEE. CDR3 DNA: TGTGCCAGCAGCTACAAACAGTTCTCCTACGAGCAGTACTTC. It is translated as CASSYKQFSYEQYF.

The chain uses TRBV5-1 and TRBJ2-7; 13 positions agree with TRBD2. The CDR3 is 19 amino acids. Germline assignment: CDR1 SGHRS and CDR2 YFSETQ. The ends lost 0 bases at V and 3 bases at J; junction bases unmatched: 12. CDR3 amino acids: CASSLATSGGAVLSYEQYF. CDR3 DNA sequence: TGCGCCAGCAGCTTGGCTACTAGCGGGGGGGCCGTTCTTAGCTACGAGCAGTACTTC.

The chain links TRBV15 to TRBJ2-3; 9 bases agree with TRBD2. This CDR3 contains 16 residues. V shed 5 bases, J shed 2 bases, and the junction held 8 bases outside the gene matches. The V gene's germline CDR1 is LNHNV and CDR2 YYDKDF (reference sequence). CDR3 sequence: CATSGGAGGVTDTQYF. The DNA for the CDR3 is TGTGCCACCAGCGGGGGTGCGGGGGGGGTCACAGATACGCAGTATTTT.

This chain joins TRBV7-3 and TRBJ2-1; maybe TRBD2 (5 bases). Germline CDR1 is SGHTA and CDR2 is FQGTGA. Trimming took 5 bases from V and 3 from J, leaving 14 bases between them. The CDR3 loop spans 15 amino acids. The CDR3 DNA follows: TGTGCCAGCAGCCCGGGATCGGGCCTCTACAATGAGCAGTTCTTC. This codes for CASSPGSGLYNEQFF. Variable domain in full (rest from reference TRBV7-3 and TRBJ2-1): GAGVSQTPSNKVTEKGKYVELRCDPISGHTALYWYRQSLGQGPEFLIYFQGTGAADDSGLPNDRFFAVRPEGSVSTLKIQRTERGDSAVYLCASSPGSGLYNEQFFGPGTRLTVL.

As to this clone: One junction end does not reproduce the germline sequence, and a read error may be involved. The chain has TRBV6-4 and TRBJ1-4; 8 positions agree with TRBD1. The CDR3 extends over 18 amino acids. Germline CDR1 MRHNA, CDR2 SNTAGT. CDR3 amino acids: CASERWTGMGPRSEILFF. The CDR3 DNA sequence: TGTGCCAGCGAGCGCTGGACAGGGATGGGTCCCAGAAGTGAAATACTGTTTTTT.

The chain couples TRBV9 to TRBJ2-7, with 7 positions matching TRBD2. The trim removed 4 bases at V and 6 bases at J, leaving 10 bases unmatched. CDR1 and CDR2 (germline): SGDLS, YYNGEE. This CDR3 is 14 amino acids long. The CDR3 DNA sequence: TGTGCCAGCAGCACCCGGGGGGAACGATCCGAGCAGTACTTC. The encoded protein is CASSTRGERSEQYF. The whole variable domain, remainder taken from reference TRBV9 and TRBJ2-7, is DSGVTQTPKHLITATGQRVTLRCSPRSGDLSVYWYQQSLDQGLQFLIQYYNGEERAKGNILERFSAQQFPDLHSELNLSSLELGDSALYFCASSTRGERSEQYFGPGTRLTVT.

J is TRBJ2-4 and V is TRBV6-5; TRBD1 is a possible D gene (6 bases). This CDR3 has 13 amino acids. Trimming took 6 bases from V and 8 from J, leaving 14 bases between them. Germline V lookup: CDR1 MNHEY, CDR2 SVGAGI. The chain's CDR3 is CASRRQVVDIQYF. Written as DNA, the CDR3 is TGTGCCAGCAGACGACAGGTTGTGGACATTCAGTACTTC.

The J gene is TRBJ2-2, the V gene TRBV6-2 or TRBV6-3; D call uncertain. The V end was cut by 1 base, the J end by 3 bases, with 6 bases between. Per germline, CDR1 MNHEY and CDR2 SVGEGT. This CDR3 contains 14 residues. The CDR3 DNA reads as TGTGCCAGCAGTTACTTGGCGGACACCGGGGAGCTGTTTTTT. It codes for CASSYLADTGELFF.

The chain employs TRBV12-3 or TRBV12-4 and TRBJ1-2, with D perhaps matching TRBD1 (5 bases). The ends were cut back, 5 bases at V and 2 bases at J, with 9 bases in the middle. CDR3 size: 13 residues. CDR3 in amino acids: CASSLGVNYGYTF. Here the CDR3 DNA reads TGTGCCAGCAGTCTGGGGGTAAACTATGGCTACACCTTC.

The chain carries TRBV6-4 and TRBJ2-2; 9 bases fit TRBD1. Trimming took 5 bases from V and 6 from J; bases not matched to a gene: 4. The CDR3 consists of 14 residues. CDR1 is MRHNA and CDR2 is SNTAGT in the germline V gene. CDR3 sequence reads: CASSPGTGPGELFF. CDR3 nucleotide sequence: TGTGCCAGCAGTCCCGGGACAGGGCCCGGGGAGCTGTTTTTT.

This chain links TRBV6-1 with TRBJ2-1; 7 bases map to TRBD2. The CDR3 spans 16 residues. V shed 0 bases, J shed 2 bases, and the junction held 4 bases outside the gene matches. CDR1 and CDR2 from the germline V gene are MNHNS and SASEGT. In DNA form, the CDR3 reads TGTGCCAGCAGTGAAGCGGGAGGGCTCCCCTACAATGAGCAGTTCTTC. Its protein is CASSEAGGLPYNEQFF.

V and J are TRBV30 and TRBJ1-3; maybe TRBD1 (5 bases). This CDR3 spans 15 amino acids. Germline CDR1 GTSNPN, CDR2 SVGIG (reference sequence). V lost 2 bases and J lost 0, with 11 bases in between. CDR3 sequence: CAWSPIGGSGNTIYF. The CDR3 bases are TGTGCCTGGAGTCCAATTGGGGGCTCTGGAAACACCATATATTTT.

The V call is TRBV28, the J call TRBJ2-7; D gene ambiguous. Germline CDR1 reads MDHEN; CDR2 reads SYDVKM. V lost 6 bases and J 2 bases, leaving 14 bases between the germline ends. CDR3 length: 14 residues. The chain's CDR3 is CASRSIAPTYEQYF. The CDR3 DNA is TGTGCCAGCAGGTCGATTGCGCCTACCTACGAGCAGTACTTC.

This rearrangement joins TRBV7-2 to TRBJ2-3, with D perhaps TRBD2 (7 bases). CDR3 length equals 18 residues. V lost 1 base and J lost 3, with 20 bases in between. Germline V gene data show CDR1 as SGHTA and CDR2 as FQGNSA. The CDR3 sequence is CASSLVPLAGGLTDTQYF. In DNA form, the CDR3 reads TGTGCCAGCAGCTTAGTACCTTTAGCCGGGGGGCTGACAGATACGCAGTATTTT.

For this clone: Other nucleotide sequences in the sample specify the same CDR3. The V and J genes are TRBV6-5 and TRBJ2-3; tentative D call: TRBD1 (5 bases). Germline CDR1 is MNHEY and CDR2 is SVGAGI. The CDR3 covers 15 residues. V was clipped by 3 bases and J by 3 bases, with 13 bases between them. CDR3 in amino acids: CASSYSGSRTDTQYF. In DNA form, the CDR3 reads TGTGCCAGCAGTTATTCAGGGTCCCGGACAGATACGCAGTATTTT.

The rearrangement joins TRBV5-5 to TRBJ1-2, with TRBD1 as a possible D gene (6 bases). Trimming left V 4 bases short and J 6 bases short, with 10 bases between. Germline values: CDR1 SGHKS, CDR2 YYEKEE (reference sequence). CDR3 size: 12 residues. The CDR3 loop is CASSPTGNGYTF. CDR3 nucleotide sequence: TGTGCCAGCAGCCCAACAGGGAATGGCTACACCTTC.

A single count supports this clone. This sequence joins TRBV6-5 and TRBJ1-5, with D perhaps matching TRBD1 (5 bases). This CDR3 has 13 amino acids. Germline CDR1 MNHEY, CDR2 SVGAGI. Trimming removed 2 bases at V and 7 bases at J, with 9 bases between. The CDR3 region has the DNA TGTGCCAGCAGTTACCAGGGAGGCCAGCCCCAGCATTTT. Translated, it gives CASSYQGGQPQHF.

The chain employs TRBV7-8 and TRBJ2-5; TRBD1 matches at 9 bases. Trimming at V came to 2 bases and at J to 1 base, leaving 14 bases not matched to a gene. The CDR3 sequence is 19 residues long. Germline CDR1 is SGHVS and CDR2 is FQNEAQ. The CDR3 here is CASSLSRVNRGPSQETQYF. CDR3 DNA: TGTGCCAGCAGCTTATCCCGAGTTAACAGGGGGCCATCCCAAGAGACCCAGTACTTC.

In this sample, this clone turned up a few times. This chain uses TRBV3-1 (or the pseudogene TRBV3-2) with TRBJ1-6, with a possible D match to TRBD1 (5 bases). Trimming stripped 4 bases from V and 8 bases from J, with 15 bases between. Germline V gene sequence: CDR1 LGHDT, CDR2 YNNKEL (reference sequence). This CDR3 is built from 15 residues. The CDR3 protein is CASSLRGGLDSPLHF. In nucleotides, the CDR3 is TGTGCCAGCAGCCTCCGGGGGGGGTTAGATTCACCCCTCCACTTT.

This clone was observed a single time. The chain links TRBV5-1 to TRBJ2-5; D is unresolved. The ends were cut back, 2 bases at V and 1 base at J, with 15 bases in the middle. Germline assignment: CDR1 SGHRS and CDR2 YFSETQ. CDR3 length: 16 residues. CDR3 in DNA: TGCGCCAGCAGCTTTGGTCGGGTGGTCACCCAAGAGACCCAGTACTTC. It is translated as CASSFGRVVTQETQYF.

V gene TRBV2 combines with J gene TRBJ1-2, with 8 bases fitting TRBD1. Per germline, CDR1 SNHLY and CDR2 FYNNEI. This CDR3 is built from 13 residues. V shed 6 bases and J 2 bases; nucleotides not matched to a gene: 2. The CDR3 here is CASRTGANYGYTF. In nucleotides, the CDR3 is TGTGCCAGCAGGACAGGGGCCAACTATGGCTACACCTTC.

The chain employs TRBV10-3 and TRBJ2-1, with D maybe TRBD2 (6 bases). Deletions cut 6 bases from V and 6 bases from J, with 9 bases between. Germline CDR1 ENHRY, CDR2 SYGVKD. The CDR3 has 12 residues. The CDR3 sequence is CAIRGGTNEQFF. The CDR3 nucleotides read TGTGCCATCAGGGGGGGTACCAATGAGCAGTTCTTC.

The table lists this clone with a count of one. The rearrangement uses TRBV7-9 and TRBJ2-4, with D perhaps being TRBD1 or TRBD2 (5 bases each). V lost 3 bases and J lost 0, with 12 bases in between. CDR1 and CDR2 from the germline V gene are SEHNR and FQNEAQ (reference sequence). This CDR3 has 16 residues. CDR3 in amino acids: CASSFSWDLAKNIQYF. The CDR3 nucleotides are TGTGCCAGCAGCTTCTCCTGGGACCTAGCCAAAAACATTCAGTACTTC. The whole variable domain, filled in from reference TRBV7-9 and TRBJ2-4, reads DTGVSQNPRHKITKRGQNVTFRCDPISEHNRLYWYRQTLGQGPEFLTYFQNEAQLEKSRLLSDRFSAERPKGSFSTLEIQRTEQGDSAMYLCASSFSWDLAKNIQYFGAGTRLSVL.